These T cell receptor beta chains were read from a single sample in a study of blood T cell repertoires in COVID-19. Libraries were prepared by immunoSEQ multiplex PCR; TCRdb keeps only in-frame clonotypes and omits some of them. The table records 470,000 or so clones, 80% to 90% of them present only once. The sequenced sample was peripheral blood. These receptors came from a woman aged 25 to 39 with acute or convalescent COVID-19. Each CDR3 is given with its conserved first and last residue. The D gene is left open where the match is weak. Size is omitted from some rows. Given values are once, few, many or a class for expanded clones.

V	size	J	D	DNA	CDR3
TRBV5-4	NA	TRBJ2-1	NA	TGTGCCAGCAGCTTGGGCGGGACCAGCTCCTACAATGAGCAGTTCTTC	CASSLGGTSSYNEQFF
TRBV5-1	few	TRBJ2-7	NA	TGCGCCAGCAGCTTGGGGACACCCTACGAGCAGTACTTC	CASSLGTPYEQYF
TRBV10-2	NA	TRBJ2-3	NA	TGCGCCAGCAGTGGTTGGGGCGCCGGCACAGATACGCAGTATTTT	CASSGWGAGTDTQYF
TRBV30	once	TRBJ1-2	NA	TGTGCCTGGGACCCTCCGGACAGTTATGGCTACACCTTC	CAWDPPDSYGYTF
TRBV10-1	once	TRBJ1-2	TRBD1	TGCGCCAGCTGCCGGGACAGGGGATCGCCAGCTAACTATGGCTACACCTTC	CASCRDRGSPANYGYTF
TRBV13	NA	TRBJ1-5	TRBD1	TGTGCCAGCAGCCAATCAGGACAGGGGGAAAATCAGCCCCAGCATTTT	CASSQSGQGENQPQHF
TRBV5-1	NA	TRBJ1-4	TRBD1	TGCGCCAGCAGCGCGAGCCCGACAGGGGTTGGTAATGAAAAACTGTTTTTT	CASSASPTGVGNEKLFF
TRBV15	NA	TRBJ2-1	TRBD2	TGTGCCACCAGCAGAACCTTACTAGCGGGGGGTTCCTACAATGAGCAGTTCTTC	CATSRTLLAGGSYNEQFF
TRBV27	once	TRBJ2-2	TRBD2	TGTGCCACCCGACTAGCGGGGGCGAACACCGGGGAGCTGTTTTTT	CATRLAGANTGELFF
TRBV7-9	NA	TRBJ1-1	TRBD1	TGTGCCAGCGGAAACAGGGGGCAAGACCTGAACACTGAAGCTTTCTTT	CASGNRGQDLNTEAFF
TRBV5-1	once	TRBJ2-7	TRBD1	TGCGCCAGCAGCGTGACCGGGACAGGAGGACACGAGCAGTACTTC	CASSVTGTGGHEQYF
TRBV5-6	NA	TRBJ1-2	TRBD1	TGTGCCAGCAGCGAGGGACAGAGAACCTATGGCTACACCTTC	CASSEGQRTYGYTF
TRBV30	NA	TRBJ2-7	NA	TGTGCCTGGAGTGTGCGATCGAATGGGGCCAGGCAGTACTTC	CAWSVRSNGARQYF
TRBV7-9	NA	TRBJ2-5	TRBD2	TGTGCCAGCAGCTTAGCAGGGCGGGGGTCGATCCAGTACTTC	CASSLAGRGSIQYF
TRBV4-2	NA	TRBJ2-3	TRBD2	TGTGCCAGCAGCCAAGAGGCTAGCGGGGCAAGCACAGATACGCAGTATTTT	CASSQEASGASTDTQYF
TRBV6-6	NA	TRBJ1-1	NA	TGTGCCAGCAGTTACTTTTCGGGGAACACTGAAGCTTTCTTT	CASSYFSGNTEAFF
TRBV27	NA	TRBJ2-1	NA	TGTGCCAGCAGTTTAGTGGTGACTAGTGGGGACAATGAGCAGTTCTTC	CASSLVVTSGDNEQFF
TRBV6-1	NA	TRBJ1-4	TRBD1	TGTGCCAGCAGTGAGACAGGGGTGGATGAAAAACTGTTTTTT	CASSETGVDEKLFF
TRBV3-1/TRBV3-2	NA	TRBJ2-5	TRBD1	TGTGCCAGTATTCTTGGACAGGGCAATCAAGAGACCCAGTACTTC	CASILGQGNQETQYF
TRBV11-2	NA	TRBJ2-5	NA	TGTGCCAGCAGCCCCTCGGCGGGTTCGGGGGTGGAGACCCAGTACTTC	CASSPSAGSGVETQYF
TRBV7-9	NA	TRBJ2-3	TRBD1	TGTGCCAGCAGCTTACCCGGACAGGGGAGCACAGATACGCAGTATTTT	CASSLPGQGSTDTQYF
TRBV9	NA	TRBJ1-2	NA	TGTGCCAGCAGCGTAGGAACAGGACCAGTAGCTGGCTACACCTTC	CASSVGTGPVAGYTF
TRBV9	NA	TRBJ2-1	TRBD2	TGTGCCAGCAGCGAGTGGACTAGCGGGGCTAATGAGCAGTTCTTC	CASSEWTSGANEQFF
TRBV5-8	once	TRBJ2-1	TRBD1	TGTGCCAGCAGCTTGGGACGGGACAGGGTTTACAATGAGCAGTTCTTC	CASSLGRDRVYNEQFF
TRBV12-3/TRBV12-4	NA	TRBJ1-2	NA	TGTGCCAGCAGCGAGGGTAACTATGGCTACACCTTC	CASSEGNYGYTF
TRBV28	NA	TRBJ2-4	NA	TGTGCCAGCAGTGTCGCCTCGGGGGATGGCAAAAACATTCAGTACTTC	CASSVASGDGKNIQYF